The rows below give T cell receptor beta chains drawn from one sample of a study of low-dose radiotherapy and immunotherapy resistance in tumors. TCRdb redid the calling of the reads with MiXCR, one entry per CDR3 protein. The sample records under 60,000 distinct CDR3 sequences, approximately 33% being singletons. The sequenced sample was PBMCs, obtained after low-dose radiotherapy plus immunotherapy. The receptor set was obtained from a male donor with rectosigmoid adenocarcinoma. CDR3s include the opening cysteine and the closing phenylalanine or tryptophan.

TRBJ2-3 | 13 | TRBV19 | CASVGDGKGTQYF
TRBJ2-3 | 15 | TRBV10-3 | CAISENQGLSDTQYF
TRBJ2-3 | 14 | TRBV30 | CAFRLAGDTDTQYF
TRBJ2-7 | 14 | TRBV28 | CASSLGGKTYEQYF
TRBJ1-1 | 13 | TRBV28 | CASSLEVGTEAFF
TRBJ2-1 | 15 | TRBV5-1 | CASSFTGEGYNEQFF
TRBJ2-7 | 16 | TRBV27 | CASSLYSGGPGYEQYF
TRBJ2-3 | 10 | TRBV29-1 | CSVGEDTQYF
TRBJ2-5 | 14 | TRBV4-2 | CASSQTGGGETQYF
TRBJ2-1 | 15 | TRBV7-9 | CASSLSGSASNEQFF
TRBJ1-5 | 13 | TRBV12-3/TRBV12-4 | CASSLSQNQPQHF
TRBJ2-5 | 14 | TRBV5-6 | CASSAGTGGKTQYF
TRBJ2-4 | 17 | TRBV20-1 | CSALGTSGSGAKNIQYF
TRBJ2-2 | 14 | TRBV4-2 | CASSQDQNTGELFF
TRBJ1-4 | 15 | TRBV5-1 | CASSSQGSTNEKLFF
TRBJ2-6 | 16 | TRBV19 | CASSLSRDRGANVLTF
TRBJ1-2 | 15 | TRBV5-3 | CASSLFNREDYGYTF
TRBJ1-6 | 16 | TRBV6-2/TRBV6-3 | CAISAGQAGSNSPLHF
TRBJ1-1 | 15 | TRBV4-3 | CASSHRAQPHTEAFF
TRBJ2-2 | 14 | TRBV6-2/TRBV6-3 | CASSMEGPPGELFF
TRBJ2-1 | 13 | TRBV19 | CATSRGVGDEQFF
TRBJ1-5 | 14 | TRBV2 | CASRPTGTNQPQHF
TRBJ1-5 | 15 | TRBV20-1 | CSATLGSYSNQPQHF
TRBJ1-4 | 15 | TRBV20-1 | CSARAGRSTNEKLFF
TRBJ2-1 | 11 | TRBV21-1 | CASSKAHEQFF
TRBJ2-5 | 13 | TRBV19 | CASSIREKETQYF
TRBJ1-2 | 13 | TRBV20-1 | CSARDGGVAGYTF
TRBJ2-7 | 14 | TRBV2 | CASSRTGGGDEQYF
TRBJ2-7 | 14 | TRBV7-8 | CASSPRTSTYEQYF
TRBJ2-7 | 15 | TRBV5-4 | CASSFLAGGSYEQYF
TRBJ2-7 | 15 | TRBV7-2 | CASSLKPGGPPEQYF
TRBJ1-5 | 16 | TRBV12-3/TRBV12-4 | CASSLVAQVDNQPQHF
TRBJ2-2 | 16 | TRBV6-5 | CASSRSGGPNTGELFF
TRBJ2-2 | 15 | TRBV7-9 | CASSTRTMNTGELFF
TRBJ2-3 | 11 | TRBV6-5 | CASSPGQKQYF
TRBJ1-2 | 14 | TRBV20-1 | CSARGDRTNYGYTF
TRBJ1-6 | 15 | TRBV11-2 | CASSLDQVIDSPLHF
TRBJ2-3 | 14 | TRBV7-9 | CASSPGRSTDTQYF
TRBJ1-6 | 13 | TRBV10-2 | CASSYRGREPLHF
TRBJ2-6 | 17 | TRBV25-1 | CASSWTGAYSGANVLTF
TRBJ2-7 | 12 | TRBV11-2 | CASSLELYDQYF
TRBJ2-7 | 16 | TRBV5-5 | CASSLGPEGFSYEQYF
TRBJ1-1 | 14 | TRBV20-1 | CSATLDGLNTEAFF
TRBJ2-7 | 17 | TRBV4-1 | CASSQGSGDTATYEQYF